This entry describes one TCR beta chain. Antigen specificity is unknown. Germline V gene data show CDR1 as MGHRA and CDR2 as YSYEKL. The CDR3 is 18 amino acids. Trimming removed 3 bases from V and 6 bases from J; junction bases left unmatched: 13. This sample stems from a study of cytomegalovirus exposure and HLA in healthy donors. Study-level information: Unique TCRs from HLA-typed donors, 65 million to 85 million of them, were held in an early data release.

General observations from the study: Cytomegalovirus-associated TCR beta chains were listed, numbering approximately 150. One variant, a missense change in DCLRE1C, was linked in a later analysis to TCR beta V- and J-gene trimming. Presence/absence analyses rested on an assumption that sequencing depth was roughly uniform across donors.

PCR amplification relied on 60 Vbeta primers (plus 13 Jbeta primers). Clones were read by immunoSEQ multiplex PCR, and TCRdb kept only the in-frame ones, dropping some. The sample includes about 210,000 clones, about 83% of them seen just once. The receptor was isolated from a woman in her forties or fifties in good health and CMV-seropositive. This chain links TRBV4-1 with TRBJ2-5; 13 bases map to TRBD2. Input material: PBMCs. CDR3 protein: CASSHLGTSGVLRQTQYF. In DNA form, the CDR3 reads TGCGCCAGCAGCCATTTAGGGACTAGCGGGGTCCTCCGACAGACCCAGTACTTC.